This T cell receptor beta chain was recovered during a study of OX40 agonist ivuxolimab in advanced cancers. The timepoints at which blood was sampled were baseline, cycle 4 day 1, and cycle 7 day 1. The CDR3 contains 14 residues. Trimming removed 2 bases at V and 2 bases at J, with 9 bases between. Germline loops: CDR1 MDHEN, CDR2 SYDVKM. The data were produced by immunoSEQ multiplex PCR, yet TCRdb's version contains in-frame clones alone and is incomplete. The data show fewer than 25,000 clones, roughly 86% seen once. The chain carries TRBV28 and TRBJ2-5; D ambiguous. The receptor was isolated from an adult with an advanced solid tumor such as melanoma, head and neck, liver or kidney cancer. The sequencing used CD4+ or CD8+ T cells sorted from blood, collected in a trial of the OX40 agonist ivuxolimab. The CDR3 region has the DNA TGTGCCAGCAGTTTAAAAGGTCGGCAAGAGACCCAGTACTTC. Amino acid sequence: CASSLKGRQETQYF.